This T cell receptor (beta chain) was observed in a study of blood T cell repertoires in COVID-19. Study in general: Samples taken during acute and convalescent COVID-19 were collected in the United States, Italy and Spain. Nucleic acid was either cDNA or gDNA, and it came from T cells, B-cell-depleted T cells, or PBMCs.

Original data processing: Reference gene primer amplification in the assay estimated nucleated cell counts. The repertoire was sequenced with immunoSEQ multiplex PCR; TCRdb's copy has only in-frame clones and lacks some. For V, J and clone size, that table is used; D and trimming come from the DNA. The sample carries 150,000 to 200,000 clones, 70% to 90% recorded once. CDR1 SGHDN and CDR2 FVKESK come from the germline V gene. The V end was cut by 0 bases, the J end by 0 bases, with 23 bases between. CDR3 length: 21 residues. The chain is built from TRBV14 and TRBJ1-4; D is possibly TRBD1 (5 bases). Source material: peripheral blood. The sequence was collected from a human donor in a cohort sampled during active COVID-19. Here the CDR3 DNA reads TGTGCCAGCAGCCAAGAGGTAGTGGGACTGACTCAAAGGACAACTAATGAAAAACTGTTTTTT. Its translation is CASSQEVVGLTQRTTNEKLFF.